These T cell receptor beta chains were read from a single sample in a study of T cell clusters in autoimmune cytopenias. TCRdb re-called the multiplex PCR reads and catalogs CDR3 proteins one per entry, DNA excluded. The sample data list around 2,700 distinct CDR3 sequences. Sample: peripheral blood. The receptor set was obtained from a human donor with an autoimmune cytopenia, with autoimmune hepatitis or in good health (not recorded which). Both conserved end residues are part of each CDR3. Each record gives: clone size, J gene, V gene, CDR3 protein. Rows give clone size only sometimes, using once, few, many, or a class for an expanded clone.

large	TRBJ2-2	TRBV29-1	CSVDGPGGVRGELFF
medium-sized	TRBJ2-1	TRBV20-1	CSAEQASSYNEQFF
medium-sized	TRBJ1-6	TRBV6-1	CASRTGTGAVGAPLHF
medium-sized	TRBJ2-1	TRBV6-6	CASSYWVGYNEQFF
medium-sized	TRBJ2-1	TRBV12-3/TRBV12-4	CASSLTSYNEQFF
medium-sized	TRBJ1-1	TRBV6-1	CASAREMNTEAFF
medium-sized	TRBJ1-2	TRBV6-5	CASSSAGTGTYGYTF
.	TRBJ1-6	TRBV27	CASSWRDTNSPLHF
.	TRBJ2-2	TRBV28	CASSFSLENGELFF
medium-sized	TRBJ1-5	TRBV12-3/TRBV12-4	CASAPAGLSNQPQHF
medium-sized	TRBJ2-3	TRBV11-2	CASSFTSGGTDTQYF
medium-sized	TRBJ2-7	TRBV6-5	CASSPGGFEQYF
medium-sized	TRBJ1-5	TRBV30	CAWSPGGGNQPQHF
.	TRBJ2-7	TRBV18	CASSPSSAYEQYF
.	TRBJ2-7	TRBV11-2	CASSLGQPYEQYF
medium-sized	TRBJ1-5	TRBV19	CASSTGGLGQPQHF
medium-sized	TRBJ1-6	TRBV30	CAWSVLGLSSYNSPLHF
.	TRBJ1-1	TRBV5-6	CASSFGTGPTEAFF
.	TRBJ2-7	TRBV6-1	CASSELAAGYYEQYF
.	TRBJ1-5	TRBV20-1	CSARDPEDTWGNQPQHF
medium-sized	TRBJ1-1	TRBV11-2	CASSLGSGVNTEAFF
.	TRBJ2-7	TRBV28	CASSLNTGQLPYEQYF
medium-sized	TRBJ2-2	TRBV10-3	CAIRGGTGELIPGELFF
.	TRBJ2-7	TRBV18	CASSPPRAVHEQYF
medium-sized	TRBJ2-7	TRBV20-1	CSARDFSGRDSSSYEQYF
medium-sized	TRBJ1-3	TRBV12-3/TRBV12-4	CAIHEGRASGNTIYF
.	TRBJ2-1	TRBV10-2	CASRTGTEYNEQFF
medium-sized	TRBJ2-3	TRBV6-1	CASDSDSTDTQYF
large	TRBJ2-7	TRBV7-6	CASSPDSTYEEQYF
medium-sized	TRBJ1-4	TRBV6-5	CASSYSTGSTGDTNEKLFF
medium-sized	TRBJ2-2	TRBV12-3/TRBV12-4	CASSWEGGELFF
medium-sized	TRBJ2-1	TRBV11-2	CASSLFRSAGAGWYEQFF
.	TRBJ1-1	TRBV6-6	CASTWETGGMNTEAFF
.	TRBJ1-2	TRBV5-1	CASSLGGDDYGYTF
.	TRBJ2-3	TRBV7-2	CASSAGLASDTQYF
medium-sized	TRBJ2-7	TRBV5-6	CASSGQGGEPKYF
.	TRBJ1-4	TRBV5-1	CASSGVPGRNEKLFF
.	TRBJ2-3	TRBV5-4	CASYDASTDTQYF
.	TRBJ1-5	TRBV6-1	CASSSLSGYSNQPQHF
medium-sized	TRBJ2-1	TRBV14	CASTLGGHNEQFF
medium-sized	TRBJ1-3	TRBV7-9	CASSLGSLGTIYF
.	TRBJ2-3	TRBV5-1	CASSRQAPWGDTQYF
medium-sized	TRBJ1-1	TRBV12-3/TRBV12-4	CASQIGLTEAFF
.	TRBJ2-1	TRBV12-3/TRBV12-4	CASSFTLAGGLVNEQFF
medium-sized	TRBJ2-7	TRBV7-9	CASSSDRAPTYEQYF
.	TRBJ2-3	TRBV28	CASIAGEVADTQYF
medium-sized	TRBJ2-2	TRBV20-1	CSARDVNTGELFF
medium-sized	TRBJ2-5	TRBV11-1	CASSLGTSKETQYF
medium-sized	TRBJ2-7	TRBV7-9	CASSPGDGYEQYF
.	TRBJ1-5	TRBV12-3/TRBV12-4	CASRRENQPQHF
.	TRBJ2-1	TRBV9	CASSISSYNEQFF
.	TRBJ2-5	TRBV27	CASSLTSGYNEQYF
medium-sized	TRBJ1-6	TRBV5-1	CASSPRTTTYNSPLHF
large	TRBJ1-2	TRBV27	CASSYRANYGYTF
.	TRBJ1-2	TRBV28	CASTPDRGGGYTF
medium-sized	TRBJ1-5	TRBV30	CAWSVPGAVRNQPQHF
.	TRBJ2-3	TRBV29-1	CSVERTGSTDTQYF